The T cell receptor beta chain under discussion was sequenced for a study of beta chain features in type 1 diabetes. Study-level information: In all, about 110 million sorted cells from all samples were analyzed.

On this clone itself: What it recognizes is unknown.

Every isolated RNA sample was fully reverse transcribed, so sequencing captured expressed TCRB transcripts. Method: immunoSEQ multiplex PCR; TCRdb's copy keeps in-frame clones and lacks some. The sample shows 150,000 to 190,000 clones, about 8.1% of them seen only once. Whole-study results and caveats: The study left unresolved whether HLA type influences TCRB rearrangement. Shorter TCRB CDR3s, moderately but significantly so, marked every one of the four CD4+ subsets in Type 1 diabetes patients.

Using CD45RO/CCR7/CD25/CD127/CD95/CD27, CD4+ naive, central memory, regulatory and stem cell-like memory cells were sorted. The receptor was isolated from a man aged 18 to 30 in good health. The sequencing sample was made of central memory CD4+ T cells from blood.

CDR3 sequence (DNA): TGTGCCTGGAAGAGGGTAGGGACAGGGGTCTACAATGAGCAGTTCTTC. It specifies CAWKRVGTGVYNEQFF. The V call is TRBV30, the J call TRBJ2-1, with 10 bases lining up with TRBD1. The length of the CDR3 is 16 residues. Per the germline V gene, CDR1 is GTSNPN and CDR2 is SVGIG (reference sequence). The V segment lost 4 bases and the J segment 3 bases; nucleotides outside the gene matches: 9.